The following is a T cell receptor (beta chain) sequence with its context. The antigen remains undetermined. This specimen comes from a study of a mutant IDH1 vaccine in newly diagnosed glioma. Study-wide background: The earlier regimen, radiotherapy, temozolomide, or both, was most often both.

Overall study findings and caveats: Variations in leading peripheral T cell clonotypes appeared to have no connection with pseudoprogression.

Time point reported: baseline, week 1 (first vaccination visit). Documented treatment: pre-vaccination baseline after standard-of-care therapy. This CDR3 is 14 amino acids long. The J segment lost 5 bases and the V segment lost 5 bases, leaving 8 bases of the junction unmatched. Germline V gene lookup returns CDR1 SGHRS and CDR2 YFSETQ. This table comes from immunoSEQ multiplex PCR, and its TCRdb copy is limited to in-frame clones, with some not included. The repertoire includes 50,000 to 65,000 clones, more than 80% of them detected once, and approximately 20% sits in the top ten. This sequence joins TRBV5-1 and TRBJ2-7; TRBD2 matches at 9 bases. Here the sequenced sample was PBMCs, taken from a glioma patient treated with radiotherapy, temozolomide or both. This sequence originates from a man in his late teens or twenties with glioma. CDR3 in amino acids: CASSRLAGLHEQYF. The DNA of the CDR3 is TGCGCCAGCAGTAGGCTAGCGGGGCTCCACGAGCAGTACTTC.